Following are 31 T cell receptor beta chains from one sample sequenced in a study of blood T cell repertoires in COVID-19 (dated by TCRdb to the early 2020s). Receptor amplification or capture employed the immunoSEQ multiplex PCR assay. This is the immuneACCESS table as TCRdb keeps it, with only in-frame sequences that have V and J called. A part of the clones is gone; compared with another copy, unresolved V genes explain less than half, and the rest is unexplained. The sample profile shows approximately 99,000 clones; more than 65% of them were found once. Jointly, the top ten make up 15% to 20% of the sample. Sequenced input: peripheral blood. The receptors stem from a woman of 80 years or more with active or convalescent COVID-19.

The chain links TRBV7-2 to TRBJ1-1, with 12 bases aligning to TRBD1. CDR3 length equals 18 residues. The germline V gene has CDR1 SGHTA and CDR2 FQGNSA. J was trimmed by 1 base and V by 5 bases; bases with no gene match: 11. In DNA form, the CDR3 reads TGTGCCAGCAGCCAGGGACAGGGGGCGGGAGGGTCGAACACTGAAGCTTTCTTT. Its translation is CASSQGQGAGGSNTEAFF.

The V gene is TRBV27, the J gene TRBJ2-5; TRBD2 is a possible D gene (5 bases). With 2 bases removed from V and 5 bases from J, the gap between germline ends came to 12 bases. The V gene's germline CDR1 is MNHEY and CDR2 SMNVEV (reference sequence). The CDR3 sequence is 14 residues long. CDR3 sequence reads: CASSLLATPETQYF. CDR3 sequence (DNA): TGTGCCAGCAGTTTACTAGCCACCCCCGAGACCCAGTACTTC.

The chain has TRBV7-9 and TRBJ2-1; 8 bases align to TRBD2. Germline CDR1 and CDR2: SEHNR and FQNEAQ (reference sequence). V shed 4 bases and J 3 bases; nucleotides not matched to a gene: 14. The CDR3 contains 18 residues. CDR3 bases: TGTGCCAGCAGCTCCCAGGGTCGGGGGGGACGGAACTACAATGAGCAGTTCTTC. Its protein is CASSSQGRGGRNYNEQFF.

The chain carries TRBV5-4 and TRBJ2-3; D ambiguous. The germline gives CDR1 SGHNT, CDR2 YYREEE (reference sequence). CDR3 length: 15 amino acids. V lost 0 bases and J lost 2, with 10 bases in between. CDR3: CASSLDRDYTDTQYF. CDR3 sequence (DNA): TGTGCCAGCAGCTTGGACCGAGATTACACAGATACGCAGTATTTT.

V usage is TRBV5-1 and J usage is TRBJ2-3, with 7 nucleotides matching TRBD2. The V and J ends lost 2 bases and 2 bases, in that order; junction bases with no gene match: 11. The CDR3 length is 17 residues. Germline CDR1 SGHRS, CDR2 YFSETQ. CDR3 in DNA: TGCGCCAGCAGCTTTGGGGGAACGGGACTATCCACAGATACGCAGTATTTT. Its translation is CASSFGGTGLSTDTQYF.

This chain connects TRBV4-1 to TRBJ2-2; 9 bases line up with TRBD2. With V trimmed by 1 base and J by 0 bases, 6 bases remained unmatched. The CDR3 has 18 residues. From germline, CDR1 is MGHRA and CDR2 YSYEKL. CDR3 bases: TGCGCCAGCAGCCAAGTCAGGCCTAGCGGGGCGAACACCGGGGAGCTGTTTTTT. Its translation: CASSQVRPSGANTGELFF.

This clone has just a few counts. V is TRBV4-3 and J is TRBJ2-1; D may be TRBD2 (6 bases). The V gene's germline CDR1 is LGHNA and CDR2 YSLEER. The CDR3 has 14 residues. V was trimmed by 0 bases and J by 9 bases, leaving 12 bases between them. This CDR3 reads CASSQDRVGGEQFF. In DNA form, the CDR3 reads TGCGCCAGCAGCCAAGATCGGGTGGGGGGTGAGCAGTTCTTC.

V and J are TRBV5-1 and TRBJ2-3, with TRBD1 matching over 9 bases. V was clipped by 6 bases and J by 5 bases; unmatched bases: 7. The CDR3 has 14 residues. CDR1 and CDR2 (germline): SGHRS, YFSETQ. Here the CDR3 reads CASKAGQGGDTQYF. The CDR3 nucleotides read TGCGCCAGCAAAGCGGGACAGGGAGGAGATACGCAGTATTTT.

V gene TRBV9 combines with J gene TRBJ2-1; 9 nucleotides line up with TRBD2. V shed 2 bases, J shed 5 bases, and the junction held 5 bases outside the gene matches. The germline V gene has CDR1 SGDLS and CDR2 YYNGEE. The CDR3 totals 15 residues. The CDR3 DNA reads TGTGCCAGCAGCGTTAGCGGGAGAACGGACAATGAGCAGTTCTTC. Its translation: CASSVSGRTDNEQFF.

The DNA of the CDR3 is TGCGCCAGCAGCCTTACAGGGGAGACTGAAGCTTTCTTT. Translating it yields CASSLTGETEAFF. The rearrangement uses TRBV5-1 and TRBJ1-1, with 7 bases that match TRBD1. The CDR3 runs 13 residues. Trimming took 4 bases from V and 5 from J; bases not matched to a gene: 5. Germline values: CDR1 SGHRS, CDR2 YFSETQ.

This chain connects TRBV27 to TRBJ1-5; D unresolved. V was trimmed by 1 base and J by 2 bases, leaving 6 bases between them. Germline loops: CDR1 MNHEY, CDR2 SMNVEV (reference sequence). This CDR3 is 14 amino acids long. The CDR3 here is CASSLYGGNQPQHF. Written as DNA, the CDR3 is TGTGCCAGCAGTTTATACGGGGGCAATCAGCCCCAGCATTTT.

This clone occurred a few times. The chain has TRBV28 and TRBJ2-7, with TRBD1 matching over 7 bases. The J segment lost 0 bases and the V segment lost 1 base, leaving 6 bases of the junction unmatched. The CDR3 covers 16 residues. Germline V gene lookup returns CDR1 MDHEN and CDR2 SYDVKM. The CDR3 nucleotides are TGTGCCAGCAGTTTATATCGCAGGGGGAGCTCCTACGAGCAGTACTTC. Residues: CASSLYRRGSSYEQYF.

Regarding this clone: At one of its ends the junction is not consistent with the germline gene, which may arise from a read error. The chain couples TRBV6-5 to TRBJ2-7; D is perhaps TRBD1 (5 bases). The V gene's germline CDR1 is MNHEY and CDR2 SVGAGI. This CDR3 is built from 12 residues. In DNA form, the CDR3 reads TGTGCCAGCAGTTACGATATTAGGACACACGTTTGG. This codes for CASSYDIRTHVW.

This clone appeared a few times. For the CDR3, the DNA is TGTGCCAGCAGCTTAGGGGACAGGAAGAACTATGGCTACACCTTC. Residues: CASSLGDRKNYGYTF. This chain links TRBV5-4 with TRBJ1-2; 8 positions agree with TRBD1. Germline lookup yields CDR1 SGHNT and CDR2 YYREEE (reference sequence). V was clipped by 2 bases and J by 2 bases; unmatched bases: 5. The CDR3 is made up of 15 amino acids.

The chain has TRBV15 and TRBJ2-3, with 8 bases lining up with TRBD1. The J segment lost 3 bases and the V segment lost 2 bases, leaving 7 bases of the junction unmatched. The CDR3 loop spans 16 amino acids. Per the germline V gene, CDR1 is LNHNV and CDR2 is YYDKDF (reference sequence). As DNA, the CDR3 is TGTGCCACCAGCAGAAGGACAGGGAGAGCGACAGATACGCAGTATTTT. Amino acids: CATSRRTGRATDTQYF.

CDR3 sequence reads: CASSESGTGGYGYTF. The CDR3 coding sequence is TGTGCCAGCAGCGAATCCGGGACAGGGGGCTATGGCTACACCTTC. The chain employs TRBV7-9 and TRBJ1-2; 11 bases are a match to TRBD1. CDR1 SEHNR and CDR2 FQNEAQ come from the germline V gene (reference sequence). CDR3 length equals 15 residues. The ends lost 5 bases at V and 4 bases at J; junction bases unmatched: 6.

V gene TRBV2 combines with J gene TRBJ2-1; 13 bases are a match to TRBD2. The trim removed 4 bases at V and 8 bases at J, leaving 8 bases unmatched. CDR1 and CDR2 (germline): SNHLY, FYNNEI. The CDR3 consists of 16 residues. Here the CDR3 reads CASSGPGLAGLYEQFF. Written as DNA, the CDR3 is TGTGCCAGCAGTGGGCCGGGACTAGCGGGACTATATGAGCAGTTCTTC. The variable domain in full, with the rest retrieved from reference TRBV2 and TRBJ2-1, is EPEVTQTPSHQVTQMGQEVILRCVPISNHLYFYWYRQILGQKVEFLVSFYNNEISEKSEIFDDQFSVERPDGSNFTLKIRSTKLEDSAMYFCASSGPGLAGLYEQFFGPGTRLTVL.

V is TRBV9 and J is TRBJ2-1, with TRBD2 matching over 11 bases. CDR1 SGDLS and CDR2 YYNGEE come from the germline V gene. The junction had 13 bases not matched to a gene; V was cut back by 4 bases and J by 1 base. This CDR3 has 19 amino acids. CDR3 residues: CASSPFGLAGGLSYNEQFF. The CDR3 region has the DNA TGTGCCAGCAGCCCATTCGGGCTAGCGGGAGGTTTATCCTACAATGAGCAGTTCTTC. The whole variable domain, remainder taken from reference TRBV9 and TRBJ2-1, is DSGVTQTPKHLITATGQRVTLRCSPRSGDLSVYWYQQSLDQGLQFLIQYYNGEERAKGNILERFSAQQFPDLHSELNLSSLELGDSALYFCASSPFGLAGGLSYNEQFFGPGTRLTVL.

The chain carries TRBV11-2 and TRBJ1-3; D is possibly TRBD1 (6 bases). The V end lost 2 bases, the J end lost 2 bases, and 16 bases lay between the germline ends. In germline, CDR1 is SGHAT, CDR2 FQNNGV. CDR3 length: 17 residues. This CDR3 is CASSLMRGRGTGNTIYF. In DNA form, the CDR3 reads TGTGCCAGCAGCTTAATGAGGGGCAGGGGAACTGGAAACACCATATATTTT.

V gene TRBV18 combines with J gene TRBJ2-7; D perhaps matches TRBD2 (6 bases). V lost 1 base, J lost 6 bases, and 13 bases lay in between. The CDR3 consists of 14 residues. Germline V gene lookup returns CDR1 KGHSH and CDR2 LQKENI. CDR3: CASSPRTSPGEQYF. The CDR3 DNA follows: TGTGCCAGCTCACCACGTACTAGCCCTGGCGAGCAGTACTTC.

The chain is built from TRBV27 and TRBJ1-5; possible D gene TRBD1, 5 bases. CDR3 length equals 14 residues. V lost 8 bases to trimming and J lost 7 bases, with 18 bases between them. Germline V gene data show CDR1 as MNHEY and CDR2 as SMNVEV (reference sequence). CDR3 in amino acids: CASSFGGSDQPQHF. CDR3 DNA sequence: TGTGCCAGCTCCTTTGGGGGGTCCGACCAGCCCCAGCATTTT.

The chain employs TRBV20-1 and TRBJ2-5; D may be TRBD1 (5 bases). The CDR3 sequence is 12 residues long. The V end was cut by 3 bases, the J end by 5 bases, with 10 bases between. CDR1 and CDR2 (germline): DFQATT, SNEGSKA (reference sequence). The DNA for the CDR3 is TGCAGTGCTAGTCAGGGTTTGGAGACCCAGTACTTC. Protein sequence: CSASQGLETQYF.

The chain carries TRBV13 and TRBJ2-1; TRBD2 aligns across 12 bases. This CDR3 comprises 15 residues. Germline V lookup: CDR1 PRHDT, CDR2 FYEKMQ (reference sequence). J was trimmed by 4 bases and V by 3 bases; bases with no gene match: 1. CDR3 DNA: TGTGCCAGCAGCTTGACTAGCGGGAGTTACAATGAGCAGTTCTTC. Amino acids: CASSLTSGSYNEQFF.

The chain carries TRBV7-2 and TRBJ2-1; no clear D gene. The CDR3 is 14 residues long. V dropped 1 base and J dropped 6 bases, with 10 bases sitting between them. Per germline, CDR1 SGHTA and CDR2 FQGNSA. The CDR3 loop reads CASSLELLVNEQFF. The CDR3 DNA reads as TGTGCCAGCAGCTTAGAGCTGCTAGTCAATGAGCAGTTCTTC. Full variable domain (rest looked up from reference TRBV7-2 and TRBJ2-1): GAGVSQSPSNKVTEKGKDVELRCDPISGHTALYWYRQSLGQGLEFLIYFQGNSAPDKSGLPSDRFSAERTGGSVSTLTIQRTQQEDSAVYLCASSLELLVNEQFFGPGTRLTVL.

This clone showed up many times. The chain couples TRBV5-1 to TRBJ1-1, with TRBD1 matching over 8 bases. Germline CDR1 and CDR2: SGHRS and YFSETQ. The CDR3 runs to 11 residues. V lost 8 bases to trimming and J lost 11 bases; unmatched junction nucleotides: 8. The CDR3 DNA reads as TGCGCCAGTAAGACAGGGGTGGAGGCTTTCTTT. Its protein product is CASKTGVEAFF.

The chain carries TRBV6-1 and TRBJ2-5; no clear D gene. The V end lost 0 bases, the J end lost 7 bases, and 18 bases lay between the germline ends. Germline V gene sequence: CDR1 MNHNS, CDR2 SASEGT. This CDR3 has 16 amino acids. CDR3 sequence (DNA): TGTGCCAGCAGTGAAGCCTTCAAACAGCCGCCCGGGACCCAGTACTTC. This encodes CASSEAFKQPPGTQYF.

V usage is TRBV7-3 and J usage is TRBJ2-3; possible D gene TRBD1, 5 bases. The germline CDR1 and CDR2 sequences are SGHTA and FQGTGA. The CDR3 consists of 15 residues. Trimming took off 1 base at V and 0 bases at J, with 8 bases between the two ends. This CDR3 is CASSLRAGSTDTQYF. The DNA of the CDR3 is TGTGCCAGCAGCTTAAGGGCAGGGAGCACAGATACGCAGTATTTT.

The gene calls are TRBV5-1 and TRBJ2-5; 11 nucleotides line up with TRBD2. Germline trimming cut 4 bases from V and 1 base from J; bases unmatched to any gene: 6. The V gene's germline CDR1 is SGHRS and CDR2 YFSETQ. The CDR3 extends over 16 amino acids. This chain's CDR3 is CASSASSGRPQETQYF. The DNA for the CDR3 is TGCGCCAGCAGCGCTTCTAGCGGGAGGCCCCAAGAGACCCAGTACTTC.

The V and J genes are TRBV27 and TRBJ2-5; D may be TRBD1 (5 bases). Germline V gene lookup returns CDR1 MNHEY and CDR2 SMNVEV (reference sequence). Trimming cost V 1 base and J 7 bases, with 16 bases left between them. This CDR3 has 15 amino acids. CDR3 protein: CASSLLNVGPATQYF. The DNA for the CDR3 is TGTGCCAGCAGTTTATTAAACGTGGGGCCAGCGACCCAGTACTTC.

This clone occurred a few times. The rearrangement joins TRBV19 to TRBJ2-2; 9 bases match TRBD2. From germline, CDR1 is LNHDA and CDR2 SQIVND (reference sequence). V was pared by 5 bases and J by 1 base, with 14 bases of the junction left unmatched. This CDR3 spans 19 amino acids. CDR3 in DNA: TGTGCCAGTAGTCACGGAGTTTGGCTAGCGGGAAAGAACACCGGGGAGCTGTTTTTT. This sequence encodes CASSHGVWLAGKNTGELFF.

This rearrangement joins TRBV13 to TRBJ2-5; tentatively, D is TRBD2 (5 bases). This CDR3 is 12 amino acids long. Trimming removed 5 bases from V and 5 bases from J, with 9 bases in between. The germline CDR1 and CDR2 sequences are PRHDT and FYEKMQ (reference sequence). The CDR3 DNA follows: TGTGCCAGCAGCGGAGGTCCGGAGACCCAGTACTTC. Residues: CASSGGPETQYF.